Each of the 17 T cell receptor beta chains below was sequenced from the same sample in a study of Graves' ophthalmopathy and Graves' hyperthyroidism. The study amplified TCR beta CDR3 regions using RNA transcripts. HTBI-primed first-round RT-PCR preceded second-round multiplex PCR. One entry per CDR3 protein results from TCRdb running MiXCR on the multiplex PCR reads. This sample carries under 350,000 distinct CDR3 sequences, about a sixth of them seen once, and the ten largest clones take approximately 13%. Sequences were obtained from peripheral blood. The receptors stem from an adult man with Graves' ophthalmopathy.

This clonotype was found many times. J is TRBJ2-7 and V is TRBV6-1; 14 nucleotides match TRBD2. V was pared by 5 bases and J by 6 bases, with 9 bases of the junction left unmatched. The CDR3 spans 16 residues. The germline V gene encodes CDR1 MNHNS and CDR2 SASEGT. CDR3: CASSPPGLAGAGEQYF. The CDR3 coding sequence is TGTGCCAGCAGTCCTCCGGGACTAGCGGGAGCGGGCGAGCAGTACTTC.

This clonotype was detected ten times or more. V and J are TRBV28 and TRBJ2-5, with a tentative D call TRBD2 (6 bases). The CDR3 runs 11 residues. The germline V and J ends were trimmed by 1 base and 10 bases, with 7 bases remaining between them. Looked up from germline, CDR1 is MDHEN and CDR2 is SYDVKM. The CDR3 loop is CASSLSGGQYF. The DNA of the CDR3 is TGTGCCAGCAGTTTATCCGGGGGCCAGTACTTC.

This clonotype occurred many times. This chain connects TRBV9 to TRBJ1-1; 8 nucleotides line up with TRBD1. Germline V gives CDR1 SGDLS, CDR2 YYNGEE. The CDR3 runs to 16 residues. Germline trimming cut 7 bases from V and 4 bases from J; bases unmatched to any gene: 15. As DNA, the CDR3 is TGTGCCAGCGCTGAAGGACAGGGTGGTTGGCGCACTGAAGCTTTCTTT. Translation gives CASAEGQGGWRTEAFF.

This clonotype was counted many times. The CDR3 DNA reads as TGTGCCACCAGTGACCGTGTCTCTATCGGGGGGCAAGAGACCCAGTACTTC. Amino acid sequence: CATSDRVSIGGQETQYF. This sequence joins TRBV24-1 and TRBJ2-5; 7 nucleotides match TRBD2. CDR3 length: 17 amino acids. CDR1 is KGHDR, CDR2 SFDVKD, per germline. V lost 4 bases to trimming and J lost 2 bases; unmatched junction nucleotides: 12.

The sample holds many counts of this clonotype. A much larger clone differs by one base, so this may be a read error. V and J are TRBV6-1 and TRBJ1-1; no reliable D call. Germline CDR1 MNHNS, CDR2 SASEGT. Trimming took 11 bases from V and 8 from J, leaving 30 bases between them. The CDR3 is 16 amino acids. CDR3 amino acids: CACIPVGGFIFGEAFF. In DNA, the CDR3 is TGTGCCTGCATACCGGTGGGAGGGTTTATCTTCGGGGAAGCTTTCTTT.

This clonotype was detected ten times or more. This chain links TRBV6-1 with TRBJ1-6; no reliable D call. The germline V and J ends were trimmed by 6 bases and 8 bases, with 11 bases remaining between them. This CDR3 has 13 amino acids. Germline V lookup: CDR1 MNHNS, CDR2 SASEGT. The chain's CDR3 is CASSPRVYSPLHF. CDR3 DNA: TGTGCCAGCAGCCCGAGGGTCTATTCACCCCTCCACTTT.

The CDR3: CASRKGTETPQYF. The CDR3, as DNA: TGTGCCAGCAGAAAAGGGACAGAGACCCCGCAGTACTTC. This chain uses TRBV6-1 with TRBJ2-7; 7 bases map to TRBD1. The CDR3 spans 13 residues. The V gene's germline CDR1 is MNHNS and CDR2 SASEGT. The trim removed 6 bases at V and 9 bases at J, leaving 11 bases unmatched.

The sample holds many counts of this clonotype. The chain recombines TRBV12-3 or TRBV12-4 with TRBJ2-2; TRBD2 matches at 9 bases. This CDR3 region has 17 residues. The V and J ends lost 2 bases and 6 bases, in that order; junction bases with no gene match: 10. CDR3 in amino acids: CASSLMWREGRAGELFF. In DNA form, the CDR3 reads TGTGCCAGCAGTTTAATGTGGCGGGAGGGCCGGGCCGGGGAGCTGTTTTTT.

In nucleotides, the CDR3 is TGTGCCAGCAGAAGCCGGGTGGGGCGCGGAGTACAAGAGACCCAGTACTTC. Encoded protein: CASRSRVGRGVQETQYF. This sequence joins TRBV27 and TRBJ2-5; possibly TRBD1 for D (5 bases). The CDR3 covers 17 residues. CDR1 and CDR2 from the germline V gene are MNHEY and SMNVEV (reference sequence). V lost 6 bases, J lost 2 bases, and 22 bases lay in between.

This clonotype has ten or more counts. The chain carries TRBV27 and TRBJ2-5, with TRBD2 matching 8 bases. CDR1 and CDR2 (germline): MNHEY, SMNVEV (reference sequence). V lost 6 bases to trimming and J lost 2 bases; unmatched junction nucleotides: 11. CDR3 length equals 16 residues. CDR3 sequence (DNA): TGTGCCAGCAGCAGAGGGGCTAGCGGGTTGCAAGAGACCCAGTACTTC. Amino acid sequence: CASSRGASGLQETQYF.

This clonotype was seen ten or more times. The rearrangement uses TRBV6-5 and TRBJ1-6; D is unresolved. The CDR3 is made up of 14 amino acids. CDR1 is MNHEY, CDR2 SVGAGI, per germline. V lost 4 bases to trimming and J lost 6 bases, with 10 bases between them. CDR3 region: CASSWTSGNSPLHF. CDR3 DNA sequence: TGTGCCAGCAGTTGGACGTCCGGTAATTCACCCCTCCACTTT.

Many counts were recorded for this clonotype. The chain joins TRBV4-3 to TRBJ2-7; 7 bases line up with TRBD2. CDR1 LGHNA and CDR2 YSLEER come from the germline V gene. With V trimmed by 6 bases and J by 1 base, 9 bases remained unmatched. The CDR3 length is 15 residues. CDR3 sequence reads: CASRGALGGSYEQYF. In DNA form, the CDR3 reads TGCGCCAGCAGGGGAGCGCTCGGGGGGTCCTACGAGCAGTACTTC.

This clonotype was detected ten times or more. The chain carries TRBV6-2 or TRBV6-3 and TRBJ1-3; a possible D gene is TRBD1 (6 bases). Germline V gene data show CDR1 as MNHEY and CDR2 as SVGEGT. Trimming shortened V by 0 bases and J by 6 bases, and 21 bases separated the two germline ends. This CDR3 is built from 18 residues. Written as DNA, the CDR3 is TGTGCCAGCAGTTACTCGAAGGGATCGGGGACAAGCGTAAACACCATATATTTT. As protein: CASSYSKGSGTSVNTIYF.

The V and J genes are TRBV3-1 and TRBJ1-2, with a possible D match to TRBD1 (5 bases). Trimming pared 3 bases from V and 8 bases from J, leaving 16 bases between. The CDR3 covers 14 residues. Germline V gives CDR1 LGHDT, CDR2 YNNKEL (reference sequence). CDR3 nucleotide sequence: TGTGCCAGCAGCCAGGGACGGCCGTCGGAGGGCTACACCTTC. Translated: CASSQGRPSEGYTF.

This clonotype was recorded a few times. This sequence joins TRBV5-1 and TRBJ2-5, with 9 bases that match TRBD2. The CDR3 runs to 15 residues. The ends lost 4 bases at V and 6 bases at J; junction bases unmatched: 10. Germline values: CDR1 SGHRS, CDR2 YFSETQ. CDR3 bases: TGCGCCAGCAGCCGGGGGTCTAGCGGGGACCAGACCCAGTACTTC. It specifies CASSRGSSGDQTQYF.

This clonotype was found many times. The rearrangement uses TRBV11-2 and TRBJ1-1, with 7 positions matching TRBD1. Germline trimming cut 4 bases from V and 1 base from J; bases unmatched to any gene: 9. CDR1 and CDR2 (germline): SGHAT, FQNNGV. CDR3 length: 16 residues. The CDR3 DNA reads TGTGCCAGCAGCTCACGCAGACAGGGTCGGAACACTGAAGCTTTCTTT. Its translation is CASSSRRQGRNTEAFF.

This clonotype appeared many times. The chain uses TRBV7-9 and TRBJ2-7, with D possibly TRBD1 on 6 matching bases. Trimming removed 5 bases from V and 0 bases from J, with 11 bases in between. This CDR3 spans 14 amino acids. Per the germline V gene, CDR1 is SEHNR and CDR2 is FQNEAQ (reference sequence). The CDR3 DNA reads as TGTGCCAGCAGCCAGGACAGCTACTCCTACGAGCAGTACTTC. Its translation is CASSQDSYSYEQYF.